This record looks at one T cell receptor (beta chain) sequence and its context. Its antigen is not known. The CDR3 runs 13 residues. CDR1 LGHNT and CDR2 FRNRAP come from the germline V gene. V lost 4 bases to trimming and J lost 5 bases, with 11 bases between them. The data belong to a study of cytomegalovirus exposure and HLA in healthy donors. Study conclusions and caveats: It is likely that the observed cluster of highly shared sequence variants was a sequencing artifact. Earlier analysis found most TCR beta V segments productive about 90% or about 30% of the time.

The PCR used 60 Vbeta and 13 Jbeta primers. Using immunoSEQ multiplex PCR, the repertoire was profiled, and TCRdb retains in-frame clones only, with some absent. Of 150,000 to 200,000 clones listed, more than 75% are singletons. Sequenced input: PBMCs. The chain is built from TRBV12-5 and TRBJ2-5, with D tentatively TRBD2 (6 bases). The clonotype originates from a middle-aged man in good health and CMV-seropositive. The CDR3 DNA sequence: TGTGCTAGTGGTTACGGGGAGGCGGAGACCCAGTACTTC. This encodes CASGYGEAETQYF.